The 10 T cell receptor beta chains in this list originate from one sample, sequenced in a study of neoadjuvant anti-PD-1 for oral cavity cancer. The assay was immunoSEQ multiplex PCR, and TCRdb's table has in-frame clones only and misses some. The table includes approximately 23,000 clones, less than 50% detected once. Time point specified: after neoadjuvant nivolumab, at surgical resection. Sample: tumor tissue, taken after nivolumab (anti-PD-1) treatment. Source of these receptors: a person aged 35-79 years with oral cavity squamous cell carcinoma.

V and J are TRBV6-5 and TRBJ2-4, with TRBD1 matching over 10 bases. CDR1 is MNHEY, CDR2 SVGAGI, per germline. CDR3 size: 16 residues. The V and J ends lost 0 bases and 5 bases, in that order; junction bases with no gene match: 4. For the CDR3, the DNA is TGTGCCAGCAGTTACTCGGGACAGGGGTCCCAAAACATTCAGTACTTC. This gives the protein CASSYSGQGSQNIQYF.

This clone turned up a few times. This chain uses TRBV14 with TRBJ1-2, with TRBD1 as a possible D gene (5 bases). CDR1 and CDR2 (germline): SGHDN, FVKESK. The V end was cut by 0 bases, the J end by 8 bases, with 13 bases between. The CDR3 contains 14 residues. DNA of the CDR3: TGTGCCAGCAGCCAAGATGCGGGGGGAAGAGGCTACACCTTC. It codes for CASSQDAGGRGYTF.

The rearrangement joins TRBV2 to TRBJ1-1; 9 bases match TRBD1. Per the germline V gene, CDR1 is SNHLY and CDR2 is FYNNEI. The CDR3 extends over 16 amino acids. The ends lost 5 bases at V and 1 base at J; junction bases unmatched: 8. The CDR3 here is CASSKFLQGANTEAFF. CDR3 sequence (DNA): TGTGCCAGCAGTAAATTTTTACAGGGGGCGAACACTGAAGCTTTCTTT.

The chain combines TRBV7-9 with TRBJ1-2, with 8 nucleotides matching TRBD1. There are 16 residues in the CDR3. The germline V gene has CDR1 SEHNR and CDR2 FQNEAQ (reference sequence). V was clipped by 4 bases and J by 2 bases; unmatched bases: 9. The CDR3 sequence is CASSSRTGRENYGYTF. DNA of the CDR3: TGTGCCAGCAGCTCCCGGACAGGGAGGGAGAACTATGGCTACACCTTC.

This chain uses TRBV9 with TRBJ1-1; D not resolved. CDR1 is SGDLS, CDR2 YYNGEE, per germline. CDR3 size: 14 residues. The V end was cut by 0 bases, the J end by 1 base, with 7 bases between. The CDR3 DNA is TGTGCCAGCAGCGTAGGAGACAAGAACACTGAAGCTTTCTTT. As protein: CASSVGDKNTEAFF.

At least ten counts were recorded for this clone. J is TRBJ1-5 and V is TRBV28; a weak D match, TRBD1 (6 bases). The length of the CDR3 is 14 residues. Germline V gene lookup returns CDR1 MDHEN and CDR2 SYDVKM. As DNA, the CDR3 is TGTACGATTGGACAGCCTTACAACAATCAGCCCCAGCATTTT. Protein: CTIGQPYNNQPQHF.

This clone was recorded many times. This rearrangement joins TRBV19 to TRBJ1-5; tentatively, D is TRBD1 (6 bases). Germline V lookup: CDR1 LNHDA, CDR2 SQIVND (reference sequence). CDR3 length equals 14 residues. Trimming pared 7 bases from V and 0 bases from J, leaving 10 bases between. The CDR3 bases are TGTGCCAGTAATCCAGGGGTTAGCAATCAGCCCCAGCATTTT. The encoded protein is CASNPGVSNQPQHF.

The chain joins TRBV6-5 to TRBJ2-7; TRBD1 or TRBD2 may be the D gene (6 bases each). This CDR3 has 13 amino acids. Germline V lookup: CDR1 MNHEY, CDR2 SVGAGI. V shed 7 bases and J shed 2 bases, with 12 bases lying between them. CDR3 amino acids: CASKLGGPYEQYF. CDR3 sequence (DNA): TGTGCCAGCAAATTAGGGGGGCCCTACGAGCAGTACTTC.

This clone was picked up one time. The chain has TRBV27 and TRBJ1-6; D remains ambiguous. This CDR3 spans 13 amino acids. Germline V gene lookup returns CDR1 MNHEY and CDR2 SMNVEV (reference sequence). The V end was cut by 7 bases, the J end by 3 bases, with 7 bases between. CDR3 in DNA: TGTGCCAGCACCCTAGACTATAATTCACCCCTCCACTTT. The encoded protein is CASTLDYNSPLHF.

This clone has only a few counts. The chain combines TRBV5-6 with TRBJ2-7; TRBD1 agrees at 7 bases. In germline, CDR1 is SGHDT, CDR2 YYEEEE. CDR3 length: 12 amino acids. V shed 4 bases, J shed 6 bases, and the junction held 4 bases outside the gene matches. CDR3 in amino acids: CASSPWTGEQYF. As DNA, the CDR3 is TGTGCCAGCAGCCCATGGACAGGCGAGCAGTACTTC.